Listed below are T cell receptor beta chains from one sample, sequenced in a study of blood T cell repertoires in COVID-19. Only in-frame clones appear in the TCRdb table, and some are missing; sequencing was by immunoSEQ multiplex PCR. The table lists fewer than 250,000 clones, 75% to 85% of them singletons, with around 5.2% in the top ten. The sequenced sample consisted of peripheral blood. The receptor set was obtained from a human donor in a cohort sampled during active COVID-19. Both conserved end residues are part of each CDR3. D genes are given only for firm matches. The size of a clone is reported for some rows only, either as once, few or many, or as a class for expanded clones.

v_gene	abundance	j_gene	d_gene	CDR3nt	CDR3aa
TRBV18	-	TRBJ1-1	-	TGTGCCAGCTCACCACGGCCGGACCCCCGGGGAACTGAAGCTTTCTTT	CASSPRPDPRGTEAFF
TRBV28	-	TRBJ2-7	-	TGTGCCAGCAGTTTAGGCGGGATTGGGTACGAGCAGTACTTC	CASSLGGIGYEQYF
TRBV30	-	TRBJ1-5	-	TGTGCCTGGAGTGGGGAGTTCAGGAAGCCCCAGCATTTT	CAWSGEFRKPQHF
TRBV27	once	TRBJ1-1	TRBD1	TGTGCCAGCAGTCTGCAATATGACAGGGGTGAAGCTTTCTTT	CASSLQYDRGEAFF
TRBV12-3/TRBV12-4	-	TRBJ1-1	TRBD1	TGTGCCAGCAGTTCATCGACAGGGGGCAAAGCTTTCTTT	CASSSSTGGKAFF
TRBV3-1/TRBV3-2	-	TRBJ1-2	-	TGTGCCAGCAGCCAAGTTCGGGGTGGCTACACCTTC	CASSQVRGGYTF
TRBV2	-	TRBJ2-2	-	TGTGCCAGCAGTGAAGCGCAAGGAATAGGGGACACCGGGGAGCTGTTTTTT	CASSEAQGIGDTGELFF
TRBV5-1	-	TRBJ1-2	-	TGCGCCAGCAGCGCCGACAGCTATGGCTACACCTTC	CASSADSYGYTF
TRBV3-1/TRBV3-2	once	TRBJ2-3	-	TGTGCCAGCAGCCAGGCGGGTGGAGATACGCAGTATTTT	CASSQAGGDTQYF
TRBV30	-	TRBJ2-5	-	TGTGCCTGGAGTGACAGGGACCAAGAGACCCAGTACTTC	CAWSDRDQETQYF
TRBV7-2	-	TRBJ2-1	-	TGTGCCAGCAGCTTGGGACAATACTCCTACAATGAGCAGTTCTTC	CASSLGQYSYNEQFF
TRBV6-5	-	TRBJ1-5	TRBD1	TGTGCCAGCAGATCCGGGACAGGGGCCAATCAGCCCCAGCATTTT	CASRSGTGANQPQHF
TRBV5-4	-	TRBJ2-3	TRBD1	TGTGCCAGCAGCTTGACGACAGGGCCAGATACGCAGTATTTT	CASSLTTGPDTQYF
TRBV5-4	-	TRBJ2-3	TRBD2	TGTGCCAGCAGCTTCCTAGCGGGGGGACGCACAGATACGCAGTATTTT	CASSFLAGGRTDTQYF
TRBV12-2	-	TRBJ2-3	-	TGTGCAAGTCGCCCGACTAGCGCGACTAGCACAGATACGCAGTATTTT	CASRPTSATSTDTQYF
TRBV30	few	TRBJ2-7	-	TGTGCCTGGGACACGGGGTTCGACGAGCAGTACTTC	CAWDTGFDEQYF
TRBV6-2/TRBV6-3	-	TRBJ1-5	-	TGTGCCAGCAGTTACCGGGGAAGTTTAAATCAGCCCCAGCATTTT	CASSYRGSLNQPQHF
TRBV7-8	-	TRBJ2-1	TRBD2	TGTGCCAGCAGCGCGATTAGCGGGCTACGCTCCTACAATGAGCAGTTCTTC	CASSAISGLRSYNEQFF
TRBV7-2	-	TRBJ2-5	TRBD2	TGTGCCAGCAGCTTAAGCGGGAGGGCTCTCGGGACCCAGTACTTC	CASSLSGRALGTQYF
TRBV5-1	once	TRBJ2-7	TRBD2	TGCGCCAGCAGCTTGCGAGCGGGCGGGGGGGAGCAGTACTTC	CASSLRAGGGEQYF
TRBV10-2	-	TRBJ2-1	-	TGCGCCAGCAGCCCCCTCCCCGACAGCCATGAGCAGTTCTTC	CASSPLPDSHEQFF
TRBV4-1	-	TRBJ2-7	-	TGCGCCAGCAGCCTCTCCCCGGTTGTTTCCTACGAGCAGTACTTC	CASSLSPVVSYEQYF
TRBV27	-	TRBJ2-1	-	TGTGCCAGCAGTTTAAGTGGTAGCTCCTACAATGAGCAGTTCTTC	CASSLSGSSYNEQFF
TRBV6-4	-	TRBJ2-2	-	TGTGCCAGCAGTGACTCGTATAGCACCGGGGAGCTGTTTTTT	CASSDSYSTGELFF
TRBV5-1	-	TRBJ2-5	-	TGCGCCAGCAGCGTTACCCCTCGGGAGACCCAGTACTTC	CASSVTPRETQYF
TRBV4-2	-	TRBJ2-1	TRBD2	TGTGCCAGCAGCCCGGCTAGCGGGAGAGTCGATGAGCAGTTCTTC	CASSPASGRVDEQFF
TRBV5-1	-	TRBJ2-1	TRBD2	TGCGCCAGCAGCGGATGGACTAGCGGGGGGAATGAGCAGTTCTTC	CASSGWTSGGNEQFF
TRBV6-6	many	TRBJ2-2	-	TGTGCCAGCAGTTATCGGGACACCGGGGAGCTGTTTTTT	CASSYRDTGELFF
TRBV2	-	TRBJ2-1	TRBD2	TGTGCCAGCAGTGAAGAGCGGGGGTGGGATGAGCAGTTCTTC	CASSEERGWDEQFF
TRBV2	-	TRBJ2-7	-	TGTGCCAGCAGTGATCAGGCGTACGAGCAGTACTTC	CASSDQAYEQYF
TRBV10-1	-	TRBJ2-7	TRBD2	TGCGCCAGCAGTGAAGTAAGGACTAGCGGGACTCCCTACGAGCAGTACTTC	CASSEVRTSGTPYEQYF
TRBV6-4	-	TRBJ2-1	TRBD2	TGTGCCAGCACCCCCTCCCCGGGACTACCGATGGGTGAGCAGTTCTTC	CASTPSPGLPMGEQFF
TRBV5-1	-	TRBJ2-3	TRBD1	TGCGCCAGCAGCTTGGAGGGGGCGCAAGGGCAGTATTTT	CASSLEGAQGQYF
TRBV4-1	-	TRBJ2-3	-	TGCGCCAGCAGCCAGGGGCCATCAGATACGCAGTATTTT	CASSQGPSDTQYF
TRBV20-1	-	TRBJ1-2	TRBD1	TGCAGTGCCTCGACAGGGAGCGGCTACACCTTC	CSASTGSGYTF
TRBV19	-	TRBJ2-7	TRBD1	TGTGCCAGTAGTATCCTCGGGACAGGGAGCTCCTACGAGCAGTACTTC	CASSILGTGSSYEQYF
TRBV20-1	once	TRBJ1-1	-	TGCAGTGCTAGTCACAGGAACACTGAAGCTTTCTTT	CSASHRNTEAFF
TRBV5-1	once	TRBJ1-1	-	TGCGCCAGCAGCCCCCTCCTAAGGACAGATATGAACACTGAAGCTTTCTTT	CASSPLLRTDMNTEAFF
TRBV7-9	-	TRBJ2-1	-	TGTGCCAGCAGTCGAGGAGCATACAATGAGCAGTTCTTC	CASSRGAYNEQFF
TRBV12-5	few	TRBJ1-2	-	TGTGCTAGTGGTTTGACGGCCGGCGGATTCTATGGCTACACCTTC	CASGLTAGGFYGYTF
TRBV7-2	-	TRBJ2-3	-	TGTGCCAGCAGCCGGAGTCTAGATACGCAGTATTTT	CASSRSLDTQYF
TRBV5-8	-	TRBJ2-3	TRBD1	TGTGCCAGCAGCCTCGGGACAGTCAGCACAGATACGCAGTATTTT	CASSLGTVSTDTQYF
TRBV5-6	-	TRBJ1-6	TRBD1	TGTGCCAGCAGCTACGACAGGGATAATTCACCCCTCCACTTT	CASSYDRDNSPLHF
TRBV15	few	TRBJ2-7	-	TGTGCCACCAGCAGAGCAGGGGCCCTCTACGAGCAGTACTTC	CATSRAGALYEQYF
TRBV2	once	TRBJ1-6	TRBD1	TGTGCCAGCAGTGAAAGCTTAGCGGGACAGGGATCACCCCTCCACTTT	CASSESLAGQGSPLHF
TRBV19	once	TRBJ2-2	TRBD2	TGTGCCAGTAGTTTCCCTAGCGGGAGTGTCCGGGAGCTGTTTTTT	CASSFPSGSVRELFF
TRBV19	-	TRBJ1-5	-	TGTGCCAGCACCCTTAAGGGGTTAGGCAGGAATCAGCCCCAGCATTTT	CASTLKGLGRNQPQHF
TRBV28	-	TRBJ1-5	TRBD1	TGTGCCGCTCAATTGACAGGGTTTTATAGCAATCAGCCCCAGCATTTT	CAAQLTGFYSNQPQHF
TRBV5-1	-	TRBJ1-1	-	TGCGCCAGCAGCTTGGCCGCGAGGGCCACTGAAGCTTTCTTT	CASSLAARATEAFF
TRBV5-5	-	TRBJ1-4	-	TGTGCCAGCAGCTTACATACGGGAGCAACTAATGAAAAACTGTTTTTT	CASSLHTGATNEKLFF
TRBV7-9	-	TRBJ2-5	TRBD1	TGTGCCAGCAGCTCCCGGGACAGGGGGCAAGAGACCCAGTACTTC	CASSSRDRGQETQYF